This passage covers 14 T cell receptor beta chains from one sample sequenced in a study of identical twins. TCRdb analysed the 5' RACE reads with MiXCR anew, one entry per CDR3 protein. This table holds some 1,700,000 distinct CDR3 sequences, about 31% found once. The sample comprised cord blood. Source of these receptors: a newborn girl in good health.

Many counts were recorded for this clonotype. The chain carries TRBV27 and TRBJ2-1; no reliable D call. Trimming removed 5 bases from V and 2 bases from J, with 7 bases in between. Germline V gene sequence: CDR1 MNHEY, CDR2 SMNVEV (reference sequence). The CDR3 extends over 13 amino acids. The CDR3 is CASSPSAYNEQFF. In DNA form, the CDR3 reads TGTGCCAGCAGTCCGTCCGCCTACAATGAGCAGTTCTTC.

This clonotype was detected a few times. CDR3 coding DNA: TGCAGTGCGGCGGGCGACGAAGATACGCAGTATTTT. Amino acids: CSAAGDEDTQYF. The V call is TRBV20-1, the J call TRBJ2-3; tentative D call: TRBD2 (5 bases). Trimming stripped 6 bases from V and 5 bases from J, with 12 bases between. The CDR3 is 12 residues long. CDR1 and CDR2 from the germline V gene are DFQATT and SNEGSKA (reference sequence).

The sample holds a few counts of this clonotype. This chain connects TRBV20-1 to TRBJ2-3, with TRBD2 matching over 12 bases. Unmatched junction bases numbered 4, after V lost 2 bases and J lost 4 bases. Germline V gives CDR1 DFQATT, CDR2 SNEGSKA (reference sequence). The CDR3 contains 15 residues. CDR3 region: CSARSLAGGADTQYF. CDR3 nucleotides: TGCAGTGCTAGATCCCTAGCGGGAGGGGCAGATACGCAGTATTTT.

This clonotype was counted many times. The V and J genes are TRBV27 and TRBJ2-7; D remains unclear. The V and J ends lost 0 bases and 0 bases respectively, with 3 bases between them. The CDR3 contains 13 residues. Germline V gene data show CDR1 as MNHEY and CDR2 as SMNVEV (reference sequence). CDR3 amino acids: CASSLSVSYEQYF. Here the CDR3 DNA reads TGTGCCAGCAGTTTATCTGTCTCCTACGAGCAGTACTTC.

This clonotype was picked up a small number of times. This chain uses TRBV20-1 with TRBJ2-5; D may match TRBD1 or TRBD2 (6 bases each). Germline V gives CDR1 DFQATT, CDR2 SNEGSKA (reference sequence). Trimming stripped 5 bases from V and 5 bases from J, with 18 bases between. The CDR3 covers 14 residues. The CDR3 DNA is TGCAGTGCTCTCCCGGGGGCGGATATGGAGACCCAGTACTTC. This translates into CSALPGADMETQYF.

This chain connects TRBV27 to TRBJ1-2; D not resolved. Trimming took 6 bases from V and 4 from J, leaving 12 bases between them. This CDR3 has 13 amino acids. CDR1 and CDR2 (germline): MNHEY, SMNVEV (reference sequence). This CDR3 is CASSAVRSYGYTF. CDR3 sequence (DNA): TGTGCCAGCAGCGCGGTGAGAAGCTATGGCTACACCTTC.

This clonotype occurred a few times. The CDR3 loop is CASSFSRLRGETQYF. The CDR3 DNA reads as TGTGCCAGCAGTTTCTCCAGGTTAAGGGGGGAGACCCAGTACTTC. The J gene is TRBJ2-5, the V gene TRBV27; a possible D gene is TRBD1 (6 bases). The germline V gene encodes CDR1 MNHEY and CDR2 SMNVEV (reference sequence). This CDR3 is built from 15 residues. V lost 3 bases, J lost 5 bases, and 16 bases lay in between.

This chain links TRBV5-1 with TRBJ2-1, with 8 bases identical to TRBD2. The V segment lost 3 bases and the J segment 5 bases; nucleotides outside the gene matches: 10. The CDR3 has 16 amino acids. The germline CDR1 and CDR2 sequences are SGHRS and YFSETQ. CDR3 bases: TGCGCCAGCAGCTCCAGGGGTAGCGGGACCCACAATGAGCAGTTCTTC. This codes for CASSSRGSGTHNEQFF.

The CDR3 sequence is CASRPVFGSGRGTGELFF. CDR3 nucleotide sequence: TGTGCCAGCAGGCCGGTGTTTGGTAGCGGGAGAGGCACCGGGGAGCTGTTTTTT. V is TRBV6-1 and J is TRBJ2-2; 9 bases are a match to TRBD2. Trimming removed 6 bases from V and 4 bases from J; junction bases left unmatched: 15. Germline CDR1 is MNHNS and CDR2 is SASEGT. The CDR3 extends over 18 amino acids.

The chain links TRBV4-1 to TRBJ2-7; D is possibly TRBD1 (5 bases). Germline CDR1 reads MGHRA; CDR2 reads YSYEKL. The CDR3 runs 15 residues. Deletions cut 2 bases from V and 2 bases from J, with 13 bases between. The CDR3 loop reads CASSQNRQTTYEQYF. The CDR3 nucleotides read TGCGCCAGCAGCCAAAACCGACAGACCACCTACGAGCAGTACTTC.

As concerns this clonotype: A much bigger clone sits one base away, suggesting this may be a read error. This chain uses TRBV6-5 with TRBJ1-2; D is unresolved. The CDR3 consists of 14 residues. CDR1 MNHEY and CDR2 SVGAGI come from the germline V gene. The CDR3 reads CASSYSISLEGCTF. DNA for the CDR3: TGTGCCAGCAGTTACTCGATAAGCCTCGAGGGCTGCACCTTC.

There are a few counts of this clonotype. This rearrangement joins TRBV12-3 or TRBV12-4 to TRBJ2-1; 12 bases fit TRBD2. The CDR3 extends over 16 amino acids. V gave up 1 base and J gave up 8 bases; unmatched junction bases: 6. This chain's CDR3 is CASSLGLAGATDEQFF. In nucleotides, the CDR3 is TGTGCCAGCAGTTTAGGACTAGCGGGAGCTACAGATGAGCAGTTCTTC.

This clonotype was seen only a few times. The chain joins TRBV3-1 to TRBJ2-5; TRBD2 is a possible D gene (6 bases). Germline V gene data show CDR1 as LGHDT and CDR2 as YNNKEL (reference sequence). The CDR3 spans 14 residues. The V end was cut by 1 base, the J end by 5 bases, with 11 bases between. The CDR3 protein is CASSQAGGVETQYF. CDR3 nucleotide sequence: TGTGCCAGCAGCCAAGCAGGAGGGGTTGAGACCCAGTACTTC.

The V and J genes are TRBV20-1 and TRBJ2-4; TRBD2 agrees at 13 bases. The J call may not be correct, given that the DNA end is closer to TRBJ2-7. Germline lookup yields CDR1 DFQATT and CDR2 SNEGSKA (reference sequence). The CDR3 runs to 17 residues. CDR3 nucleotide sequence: TGCAGTGCTAGAGAGACTAGCGGGGGGCTATCTACCTACGAGCAGTACTTC. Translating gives CSARETSGGLSTYEQYF.